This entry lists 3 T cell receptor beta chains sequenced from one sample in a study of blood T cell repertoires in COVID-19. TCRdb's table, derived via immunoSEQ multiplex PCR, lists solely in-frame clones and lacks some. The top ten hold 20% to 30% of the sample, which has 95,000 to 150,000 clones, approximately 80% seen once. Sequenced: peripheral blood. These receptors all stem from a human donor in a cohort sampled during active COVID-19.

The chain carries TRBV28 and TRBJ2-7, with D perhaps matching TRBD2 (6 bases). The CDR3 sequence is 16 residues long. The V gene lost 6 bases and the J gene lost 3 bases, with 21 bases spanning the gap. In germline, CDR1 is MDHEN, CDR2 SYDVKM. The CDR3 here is CASSLPSQAGGYEQYF. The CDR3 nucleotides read TGTGCCAGCAGCTTGCCCTCGCAAGCCGGGGGCTACGAGCAGTACTTC.

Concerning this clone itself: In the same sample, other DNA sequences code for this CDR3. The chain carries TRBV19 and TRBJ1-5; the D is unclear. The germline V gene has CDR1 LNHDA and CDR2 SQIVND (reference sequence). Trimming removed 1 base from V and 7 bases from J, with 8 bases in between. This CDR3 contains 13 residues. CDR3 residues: CASSIVRGQPQHF. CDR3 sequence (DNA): TGTGCCAGTAGTATAGTTCGGGGACAGCCCCAGCATTTT. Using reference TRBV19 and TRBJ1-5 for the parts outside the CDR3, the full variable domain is DGGITQSPKYLFRKEGQNVTLSCEQNLNHDAMYWYRQDPGQGLRLIYYSQIVNDFQKGDIAEGYSVSREKKESFPLTVTSAQKNPTAFYLCASSIVRGQPQHFGDGTRLSIL.

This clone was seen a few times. The CDR3 sequence: CASSGTGHGYTF. DNA for the CDR3: TGCGCCAGCAGCGGGACAGGGCATGGCTACACCTTC. The chain employs TRBV4-1 and TRBJ1-2, with 9 bases aligning to TRBD1. Losses at the gene ends were 5 bases for V and 6 bases for J; bases not matched to a gene: 1. The CDR3 runs 12 residues. CDR1 is MGHRA, CDR2 YSYEKL, per germline.